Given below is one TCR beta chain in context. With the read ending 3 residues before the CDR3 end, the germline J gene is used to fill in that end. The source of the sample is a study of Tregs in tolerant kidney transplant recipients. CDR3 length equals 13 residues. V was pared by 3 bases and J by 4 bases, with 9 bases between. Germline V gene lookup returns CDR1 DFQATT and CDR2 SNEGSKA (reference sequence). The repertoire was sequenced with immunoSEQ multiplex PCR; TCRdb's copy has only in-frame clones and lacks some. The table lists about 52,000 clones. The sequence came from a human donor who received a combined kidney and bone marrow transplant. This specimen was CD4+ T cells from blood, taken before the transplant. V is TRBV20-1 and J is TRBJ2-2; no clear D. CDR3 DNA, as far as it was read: TGCAGTGCTAGTCGTTCCTCCACCGGGGAG. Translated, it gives CSASRSSTGE. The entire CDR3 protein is CSASRSSTGELFF.